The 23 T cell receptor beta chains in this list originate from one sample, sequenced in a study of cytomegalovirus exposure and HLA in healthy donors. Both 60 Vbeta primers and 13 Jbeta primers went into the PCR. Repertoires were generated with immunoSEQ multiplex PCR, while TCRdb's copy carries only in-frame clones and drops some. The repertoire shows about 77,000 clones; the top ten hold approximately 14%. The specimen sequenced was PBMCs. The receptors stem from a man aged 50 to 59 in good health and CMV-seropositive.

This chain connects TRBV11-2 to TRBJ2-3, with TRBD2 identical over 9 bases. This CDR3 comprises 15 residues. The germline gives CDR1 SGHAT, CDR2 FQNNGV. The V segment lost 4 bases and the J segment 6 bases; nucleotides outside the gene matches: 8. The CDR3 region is CASSYRGLAMDTQYF. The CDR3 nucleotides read TGTGCCAGCAGCTACCGAGGACTAGCGATGGATACGCAGTATTTT.

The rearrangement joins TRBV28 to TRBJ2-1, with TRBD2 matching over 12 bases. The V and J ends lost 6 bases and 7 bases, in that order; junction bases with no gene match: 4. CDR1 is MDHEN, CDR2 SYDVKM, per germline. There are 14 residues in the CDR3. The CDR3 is CASSPGLAGNEQFF. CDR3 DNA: TGTGCCAGCAGCCCAGGACTAGCGGGAAATGAGCAGTTCTTC.

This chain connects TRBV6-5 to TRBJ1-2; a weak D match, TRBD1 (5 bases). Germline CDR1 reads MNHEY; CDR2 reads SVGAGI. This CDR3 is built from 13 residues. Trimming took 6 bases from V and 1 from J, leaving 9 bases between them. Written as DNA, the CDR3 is TGTGCCAGCAGATTTGACAGTAACTATGGCTACACCTTC. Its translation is CASRFDSNYGYTF.

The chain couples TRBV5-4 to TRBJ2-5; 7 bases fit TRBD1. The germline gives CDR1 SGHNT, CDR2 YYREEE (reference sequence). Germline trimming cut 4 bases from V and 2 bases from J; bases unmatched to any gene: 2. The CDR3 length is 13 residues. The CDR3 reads CASSPGQQETQYF. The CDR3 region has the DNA TGTGCCAGCAGCCCGGGACAGCAAGAGACCCAGTACTTC.

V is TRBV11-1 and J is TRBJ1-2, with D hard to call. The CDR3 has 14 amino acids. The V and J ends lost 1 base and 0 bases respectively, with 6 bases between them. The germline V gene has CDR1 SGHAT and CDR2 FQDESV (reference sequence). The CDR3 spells CASSLVSANYGYTF. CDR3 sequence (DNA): TGTGCCAGCAGCTTAGTGTCAGCTAACTATGGCTACACCTTC.

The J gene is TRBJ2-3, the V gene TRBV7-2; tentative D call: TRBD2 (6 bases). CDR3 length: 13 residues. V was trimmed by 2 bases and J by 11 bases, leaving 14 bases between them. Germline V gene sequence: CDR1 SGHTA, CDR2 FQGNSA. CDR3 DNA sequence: TGTGCCAGCAGCTTACCGTGGGGGACTCAGCAGTATTTT. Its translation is CASSLPWGTQQYF.

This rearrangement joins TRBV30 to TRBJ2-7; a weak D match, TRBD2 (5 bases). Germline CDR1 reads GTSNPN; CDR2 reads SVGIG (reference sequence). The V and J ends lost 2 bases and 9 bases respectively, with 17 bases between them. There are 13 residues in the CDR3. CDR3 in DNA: TGTGCCTGGAGTAGGAGGAAAGCTACGTGGCAGTACGTC. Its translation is CAWSRRKATWQYV.

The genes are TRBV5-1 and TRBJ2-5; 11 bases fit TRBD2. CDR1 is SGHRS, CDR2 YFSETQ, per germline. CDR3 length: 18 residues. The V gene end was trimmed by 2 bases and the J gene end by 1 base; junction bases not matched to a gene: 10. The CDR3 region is CASSFSPTSGGPQETQYF. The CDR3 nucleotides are TGCGCCAGCAGCTTTAGCCCTACTAGCGGGGGCCCCCAAGAGACCCAGTACTTC. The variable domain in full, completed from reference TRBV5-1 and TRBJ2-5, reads KAGVTQTPRYLIKTRGQQVTLSCSPISGHRSVSWYQQTPGQGLQFLFEYFSETQRNKGNFPGRFSGRQFSNSRSEMNVSTLELGDSALYLCASSFSPTSGGPQETQYFGPGTRLLVL.

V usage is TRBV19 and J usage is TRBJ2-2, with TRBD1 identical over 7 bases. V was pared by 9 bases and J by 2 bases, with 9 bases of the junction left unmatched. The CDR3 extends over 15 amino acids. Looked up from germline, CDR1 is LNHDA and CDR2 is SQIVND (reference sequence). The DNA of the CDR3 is TGTGCCAGCTCTCCCCCAGGGGGTAACACCGGGGAGCTGTTTTTT. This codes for CASSPPGGNTGELFF.

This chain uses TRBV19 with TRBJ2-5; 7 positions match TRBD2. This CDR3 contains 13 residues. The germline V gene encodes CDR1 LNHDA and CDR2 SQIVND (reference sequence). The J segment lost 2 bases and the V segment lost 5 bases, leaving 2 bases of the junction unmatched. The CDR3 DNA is TGTGCCAGTAGTCAGGGACTACAAGAGACCCAGTACTTC. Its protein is CASSQGLQETQYF.

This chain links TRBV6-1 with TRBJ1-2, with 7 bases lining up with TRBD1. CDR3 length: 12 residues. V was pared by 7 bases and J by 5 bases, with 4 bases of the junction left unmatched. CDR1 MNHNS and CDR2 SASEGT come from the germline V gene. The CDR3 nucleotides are TGTGCCAGCACCCCAGGGGGTTATGGCTACACCTTC. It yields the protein CASTPGGYGYTF.

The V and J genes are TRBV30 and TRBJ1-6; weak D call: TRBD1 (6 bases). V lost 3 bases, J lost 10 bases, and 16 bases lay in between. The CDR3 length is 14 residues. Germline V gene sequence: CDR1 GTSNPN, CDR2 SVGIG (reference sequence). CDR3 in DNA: TGTGCCTGGAGGCCCCAGGGGCGCCGGTCACCCCTCCACTTT. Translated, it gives CAWRPQGRRSPLHF.

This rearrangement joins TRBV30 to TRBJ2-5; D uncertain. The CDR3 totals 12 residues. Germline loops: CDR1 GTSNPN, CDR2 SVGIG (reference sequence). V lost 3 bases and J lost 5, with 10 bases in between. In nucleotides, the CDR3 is TGTGCCTGGAGCCCCAGGTCGGAGACCCAGTACTTC. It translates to CAWSPRSETQYF.

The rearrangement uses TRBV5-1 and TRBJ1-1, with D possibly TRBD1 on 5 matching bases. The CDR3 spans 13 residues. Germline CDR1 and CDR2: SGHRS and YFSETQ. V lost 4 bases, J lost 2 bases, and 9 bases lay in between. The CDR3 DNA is TGCGCCAGCAGCCGACAGTTCAACACTGAAGCTTTCTTT. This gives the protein CASSRQFNTEAFF.

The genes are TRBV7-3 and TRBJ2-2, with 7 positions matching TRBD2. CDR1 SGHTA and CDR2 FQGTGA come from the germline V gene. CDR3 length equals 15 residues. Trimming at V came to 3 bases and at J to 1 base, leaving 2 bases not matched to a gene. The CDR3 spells CASSFGGGNTGELFF. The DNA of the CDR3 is TGTGCCAGCAGCTTCGGCGGGGGGAACACCGGGGAGCTGTTTTTT.

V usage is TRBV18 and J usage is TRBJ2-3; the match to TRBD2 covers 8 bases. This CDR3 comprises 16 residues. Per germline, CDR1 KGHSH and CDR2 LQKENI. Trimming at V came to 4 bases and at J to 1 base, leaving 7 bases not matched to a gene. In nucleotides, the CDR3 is TGTGCCAGCTCACTGAGTAGGCGGGGGGGCACAGATACGCAGTATTTT. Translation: CASSLSRRGGTDTQYF.

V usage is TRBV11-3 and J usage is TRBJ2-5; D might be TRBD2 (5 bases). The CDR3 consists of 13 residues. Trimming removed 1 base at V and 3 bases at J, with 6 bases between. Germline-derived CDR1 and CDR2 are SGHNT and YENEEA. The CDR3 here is CASSLGGKETQYF. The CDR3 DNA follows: TGTGCCAGCAGCTTAGGAGGGAAAGAGACCCAGTACTTC.

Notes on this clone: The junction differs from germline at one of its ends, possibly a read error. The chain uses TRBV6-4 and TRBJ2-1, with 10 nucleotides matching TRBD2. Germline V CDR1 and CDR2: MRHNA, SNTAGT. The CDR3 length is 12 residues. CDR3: CNIAGGFNEQFF. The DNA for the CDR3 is TGCAATATAGCGGGGGGTTTCAATGAGCAGTTCTTC.

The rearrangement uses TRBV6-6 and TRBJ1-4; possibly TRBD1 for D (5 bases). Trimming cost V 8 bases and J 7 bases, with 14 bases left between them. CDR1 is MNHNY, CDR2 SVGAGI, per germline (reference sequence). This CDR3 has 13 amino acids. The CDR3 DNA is TGTGCCAGCTTCGGGAGGAGGGGTGAAAAACTGTTTTTT. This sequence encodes CASFGRRGEKLFF.

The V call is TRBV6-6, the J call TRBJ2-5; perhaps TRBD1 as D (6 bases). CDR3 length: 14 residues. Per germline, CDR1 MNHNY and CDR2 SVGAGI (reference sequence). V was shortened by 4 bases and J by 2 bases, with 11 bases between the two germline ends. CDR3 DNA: TGTGCCAGCAGTTCTCCGACAGGTCAAGAGACCCAGTACTTC. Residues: CASSSPTGQETQYF.

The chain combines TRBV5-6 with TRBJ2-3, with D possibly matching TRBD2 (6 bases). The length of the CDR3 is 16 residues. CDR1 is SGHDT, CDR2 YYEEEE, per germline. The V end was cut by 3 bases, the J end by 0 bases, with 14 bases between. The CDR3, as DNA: TGTGCCAGCAGCTGGTCCGCGGGGTCTAGCACAGATACGCAGTATTTT. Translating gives CASSWSAGSSTDTQYF. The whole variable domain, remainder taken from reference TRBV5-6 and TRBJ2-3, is DAGVTQSPTHLIKTRGQQVTLRCSPKSGHDTVSWYQQALGQGPQFIFQYYEEEERQRGNFPDRFSGHQFPNYSSELNVNALLLGDSALYLCASSWSAGSSTDTQYFGPGTRLTVL.

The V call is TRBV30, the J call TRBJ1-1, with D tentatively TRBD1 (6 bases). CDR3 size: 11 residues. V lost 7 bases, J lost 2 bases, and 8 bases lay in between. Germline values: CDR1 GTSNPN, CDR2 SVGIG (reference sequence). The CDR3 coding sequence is TGTGCCTCACAGGGAAACACTGAAGCTTTCTTT. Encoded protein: CASQGNTEAFF. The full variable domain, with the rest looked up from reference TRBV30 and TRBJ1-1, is SQTIHQWPATLVQPVGSPLSLECTVEGTSNPNLYWYRQAAGRGLQLLFYSVGIGQISSEVPQNLSASRPQDRQFILSSKKLLLSDSGFYLCASQGNTEAFFGQGTRLTVV.

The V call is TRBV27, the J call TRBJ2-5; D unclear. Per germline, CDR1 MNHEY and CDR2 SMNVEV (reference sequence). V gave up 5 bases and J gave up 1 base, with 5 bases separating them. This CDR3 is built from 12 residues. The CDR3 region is CASSILQETQYF. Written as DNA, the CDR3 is TGTGCCAGCAGTATACTCCAAGAGACCCAGTACTTC.